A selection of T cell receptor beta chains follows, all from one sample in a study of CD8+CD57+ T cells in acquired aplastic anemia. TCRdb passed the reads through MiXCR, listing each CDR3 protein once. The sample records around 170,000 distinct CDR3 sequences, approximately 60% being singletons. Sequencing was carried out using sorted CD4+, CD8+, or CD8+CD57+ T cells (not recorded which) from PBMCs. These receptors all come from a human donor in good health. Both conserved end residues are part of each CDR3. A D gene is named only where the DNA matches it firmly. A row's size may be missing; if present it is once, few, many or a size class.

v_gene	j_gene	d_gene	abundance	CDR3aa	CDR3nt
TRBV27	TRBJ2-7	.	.	CASSLSRVYEQYF	TGTGCCAGCAGTTTATCCCGGGTTTACGAGCAGTACTTC
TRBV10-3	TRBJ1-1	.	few	CAIRGTGNMNTEAFF	TGTGCCATCAGAGGGACCGGAAACATGAACACTGAAGCTTTCTTT
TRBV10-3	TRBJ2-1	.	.	CAISVRGPYNEQFF	TGTGCCATCAGTGTGAGGGGTCCCTACAATGAGCAGTTCTTC
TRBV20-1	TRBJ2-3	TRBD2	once	CSARERGVEDTQYF	TGCAGTGCCCGAGAGCGGGGGGTAGAAGATACGCAGTATTTT
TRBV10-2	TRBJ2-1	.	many	CASSDSGPSYNEQFF	TGCGCCAGCAGTGACTCGGGGCCCTCCTACAATGAGCAGTTCTTC
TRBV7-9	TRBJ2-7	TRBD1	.	CASSLPGQTYEQYF	TGTGCCAGCAGCTTGCCGGGACAGACCTACGAGCAGTACTTC
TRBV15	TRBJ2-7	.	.	CATSRDSGDKQYF	TGTGCCACCAGCAGAGATTCGGGGGACAAGCAGTACTTC
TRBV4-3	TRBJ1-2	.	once	CASSQDYGDGYTF	TGCGCCAGCAGCCAAGATTACGGCGATGGCTACACCTTC
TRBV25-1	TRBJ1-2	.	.	CASSESVFFGYGYTF	TGTGCCAGCAGTGAATCCGTCTTCTTCGGCTATGGCTACACCTTC
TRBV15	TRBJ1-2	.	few	CATSREGPGDYGYTF	TGTGCCACCAGCAGAGAGGGTCCAGGGGACTATGGCTACACCTTC
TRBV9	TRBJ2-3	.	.	CASSPFGSTDTQYF	TGTGCCAGCAGCCCCTTTGGTAGCACAGATACGCAGTATTTT
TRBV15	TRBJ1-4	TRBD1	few	CATSSQRQGLNEKLFF	TGTGCCACCAGCAGTCAGAGACAGGGCCTTAATGAAAAACTGTTTTTT
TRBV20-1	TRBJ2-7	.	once	CSARDGSGNFYEQYF	TGCAGTGCTAGAGATGGGTCTGGGAATTTCTACGAGCAGTACTTC
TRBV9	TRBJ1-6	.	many	CASSVGVTGNSPLHF	TGTGCCAGCAGCGTAGGTGTCACGGGCAATTCACCCCTCCACTTT
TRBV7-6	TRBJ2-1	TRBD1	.	CASSFGTGGMYNEQFF	TGTGCCAGCAGCTTCGGGACAGGGGGAATGTACAATGAGCAGTTCTTC
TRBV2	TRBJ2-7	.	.	CASRGSVSGHYEQYF	TGTGCCAGCAGAGGAAGCGTGAGCGGACACTACGAGCAGTACTTC
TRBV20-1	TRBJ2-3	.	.	CSARGDLGGTTDTQYF	TGCAGTGCTAGAGGGGACCTGGGGGGAACCACAGATACGCAGTATTTT
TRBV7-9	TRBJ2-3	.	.	CASSFYFASTDTQYF	TGTGCCAGCAGCTTCTATTTTGCTAGCACAGATACGCAGTATTTT
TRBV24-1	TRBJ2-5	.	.	CATSDRGPEQETQYF	TGTGCCACCAGTGACCGGGGACCCGAACAAGAGACCCAGTACTTC
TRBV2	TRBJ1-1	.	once	CASSEQEITEAFF	TGTGCCAGCAGTGAACAGGAAATCACTGAAGCTTTCTTT
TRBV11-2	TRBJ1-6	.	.	CASSLERSPLHF	TGTGCCAGCAGCTTAGAGCGCTCACCCCTCCACTTT
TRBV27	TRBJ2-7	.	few	CASSLSQGTSYEQYF	TGTGCCAGCAGTTTATCGCAGGGTACCTCCTACGAGCAGTACTTC
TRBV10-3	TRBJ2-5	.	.	CAISFGGETQYF	TGTGCCATCAGTTTCGGCGGGGAGACCCAGTACTTC
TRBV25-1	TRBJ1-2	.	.	CASSDSSRAGIHYGYAF	TGTGCCAGCAGTGATTCCAGTAGGGCAGGGATACATTATGGCTACGCCTTC
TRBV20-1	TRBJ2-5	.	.	CSARVRETQCF	TGCAGTGCTAGAGTCAGGGAGACCCAGTGCTTC
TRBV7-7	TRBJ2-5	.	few	CASSLLGETQYF	TGTGCTAGCAGCTTATTGGGAGAGACCCAGTACTTC
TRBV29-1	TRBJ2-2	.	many	CSAETGNTGELFF	TGCAGCGCAGAGACAGGGAACACCGGGGAGCTGTTTTTT
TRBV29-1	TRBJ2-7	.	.	CSVGGAGEQYF	TGCAGCGTAGGGGGAGCCGGCGAGCAGTACTTC
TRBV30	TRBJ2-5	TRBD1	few	CAWRGKGATQYF	TGTGCCTGGAGAGGGAAGGGGGCAACCCAGTACTTC
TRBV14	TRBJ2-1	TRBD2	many	CASSHTTGLAGDYEQFF	TGTGCCAGCAGCCATACTACGGGACTAGCGGGAGACTATGAGCAGTTCTTC
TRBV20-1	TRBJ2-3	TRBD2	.	CSARVTSGGTDTQYF	TGCAGTGCTAGAGTGACTAGCGGGGGCACAGATACGCAGTATTTT
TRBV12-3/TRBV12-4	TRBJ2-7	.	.	CASSPDTGYEQYF	TGTGCCAGCAGTCCGGACACAGGATACGAGCAGTACTTC
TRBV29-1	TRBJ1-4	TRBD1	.	CSVVDRAVNEKLFF	TGCAGCGTTGTGGACAGGGCCGTGAACGAAAAACTGTTTTTT
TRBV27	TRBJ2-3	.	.	CASSNLGRGTDTQYF	TGTGCCAGCAGTAATCTTGGACGGGGCACAGATACGCAGTATTTT
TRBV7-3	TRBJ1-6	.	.	CASSLRAANSPLHF	TGTGCCAGCAGCTTAAGGGCCGCAAATTCACCCCTCCACTTT
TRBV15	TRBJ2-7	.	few	CATSTGTLLSGYEQYF	TGTGCCACCAGCACTGGGACACTACTCTCTGGGTACGAGCAGTACTTC
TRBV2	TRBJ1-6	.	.	CASRHLGDSPLHF	TGTGCCAGCAGGCATCTAGGGGATTCACCCCTCCACTTT
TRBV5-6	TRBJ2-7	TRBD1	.	CASSYSGQGIEQYF	TGTGCCAGCAGCTATTCGGGACAGGGAATCGAGCAGTACTTC
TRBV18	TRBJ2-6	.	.	CASSQEESGANVLTF	TGTGCCAGCTCACAGGAGGAATCTGGGGCCAACGTCCTGACTTTC
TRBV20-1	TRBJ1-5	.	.	CSASRGINQPQHF	TGCAGTGCTAGCCGCGGGATCAATCAGCCCCAGCATTTT
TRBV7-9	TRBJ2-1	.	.	CASSDGYNEQFF	TGTGCCAGCAGTGATGGGTACAATGAGCAGTTCTTC
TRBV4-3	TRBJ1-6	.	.	CASSQDGAGWTDNSPLHF	TGCGCCAGCAGCCAAGATGGGGCTGGCTGGACAGATAATTCACCCCTCCACTTT
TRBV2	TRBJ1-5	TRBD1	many	CASSERLGVQGNQPQHF	TGTGCCAGCAGTGAAAGGTTGGGGGTACAGGGGAATCAGCCCCAGCATTTT
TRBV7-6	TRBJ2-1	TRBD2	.	CASSSLADSYNEQFF	TGTGCCAGCAGCTCCCTAGCGGACTCCTACAATGAGCAGTTCTTC
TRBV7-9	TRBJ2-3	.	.	CASSPTGPRDTQYF	TGTGCCAGCAGCCCGACGGGCCCAAGGGATACGCAGTATTTT
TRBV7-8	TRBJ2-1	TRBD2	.	CASLTSGGAPAGNEQFF	TGTGCCAGCCTTACTAGCGGGGGGGCCCCCGCGGGAAATGAGCAGTTCTTC
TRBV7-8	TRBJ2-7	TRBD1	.	CASSLGDRGGEQYF	TGTGCCAGCAGCTTAGGAGACAGGGGTGGCGAGCAGTACTTC
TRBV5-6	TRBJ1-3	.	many	CASSLDRSPRNTIYF	TGTGCCAGCAGCTTGGATCGGTCCCCACGAAACACCATATATTTT
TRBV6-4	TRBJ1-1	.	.	CASSDSSAGDAEAFF	TGTGCCAGCAGTGACTCGAGTGCGGGAGACGCTGAAGCTTTCTTT
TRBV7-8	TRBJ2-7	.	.	CASSLRDSRDEQYF	TGTGCCAGCAGCTTACGGGACTCGCGGGACGAGCAGTACTTC
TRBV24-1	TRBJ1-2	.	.	CATQGTDYGYTF	TGTGCCACTCAGGGGACGGACTATGGCTACACCTTC